The 14 T cell receptor beta chains in this list originate from one sample, sequenced in a study of T-cell reconstitution after alpha-beta-depleted transplantation in children. Unique molecular identifiers were used in preparing the TCRbeta library. TCRdb re-derived calls from the PCR reads in MiXCR, one entry per CDR3 protein. The sample holds about a million distinct CDR3 sequences, less than 30% seen once. The source material was PBMCs, mostly from graft donor cells, sampled 360 days after TCRalphabeta/CD19-depleted stem cell transplant. The receptors come from a boy under two years old who had a stem cell transplant for SCID, so the T cells may come from the graft donor.

The V gene is TRBV7-3, the J gene TRBJ2-1, with 15 bases matching TRBD2. V lost 5 bases and J lost 0; bases outside the gene matches: 2. This CDR3 is built from 17 residues. Per the germline V gene, CDR1 is SGHTA and CDR2 is FQGTGA. The CDR3 is CASSGLAGGRSYNEQFF. The CDR3 nucleotides read TGTGCCAGCAGCGGACTAGCGGGGGGGCGCTCCTACAATGAGCAGTTCTTC. Based on the CDR3 plus reference TRBV7-3 and TRBJ2-1, the full variable domain is GAGVSQTPSNKVTEKGKYVELRCDPISGHTALYWYRQSLGQGPEFLIYFQGTGAADDSGLPNDRFFAVRPEGSVSTLKIQRTERGDSAVYLCASSGLAGGRSYNEQFFGPGTRLTVL.

The rearrangement links TRBV4-3 to TRBJ1-2; the match to TRBD1 covers 8 bases. Germline assignment: CDR1 LGHNA and CDR2 YSLEER. V trimming: 0 bases; J trimming: 5 bases; junction bases outside the gene matches: 11. The CDR3 runs to 17 residues. Written as DNA, the CDR3 is TGCGCCAGCAGCCAAGATTCGCGGGCAGGGGGCGCTTATGGCTACACCTTC. As protein: CASSQDSRAGGAYGYTF.

This chain links TRBV4-2 with TRBJ2-1, with 7 nucleotides matching TRBD2. Germline assignment: CDR1 LGHNA and CDR2 YNFKEQ. The CDR3 is 14 amino acids. V lost 1 base, J lost 15 bases, and 12 bases stayed unmatched. CDR3 sequence (DNA): TGTGCCAGCAGCCAAGCGGACTTGACGGGGGGTCCGTTCTTC. Translating gives CASSQADLTGGPFF.

The V call is TRBV20-1, the J call TRBJ2-5; either TRBD1 or TRBD2 may fit D (6 bases each). CDR3 length equals 15 residues. Germline lookup yields CDR1 DFQATT and CDR2 SNEGSKA (reference sequence). Trimming took off 0 bases at V and 2 bases at J, with 13 bases between the two ends. The CDR3 loop is CSARDLTGRQETQYF. The CDR3 nucleotides are TGCAGTGCTAGAGACCTTACAGGGAGGCAAGAGACCCAGTACTTC.

The chain couples TRBV24-1 to TRBJ2-3; TRBD1 matches 9 bases. The CDR3 extends over 16 amino acids. V lost 0 bases to trimming and J lost 11 bases; unmatched junction nucleotides: 11. Per germline, CDR1 KGHDR and CDR2 SFDVKD. This CDR3 is CATSDLQGTGHPRQYF. Here the CDR3 DNA reads TGTGCCACCAGTGATTTGCAGGGGACAGGGCATCCCCGGCAGTATTTT.

This clonotype was detected a few times. This chain joins TRBV3-1 and TRBJ2-1, with TRBD2 matching over 10 bases. Germline-derived CDR1 and CDR2 are LGHDT and YNNKEL (reference sequence). The ends lost 0 bases at V and 8 bases at J; junction bases unmatched: 7. The CDR3 sequence is 16 residues long. This chain's CDR3 is CASSQDWVAGGDEQFF. The CDR3 coding sequence is TGTGCCAGCAGCCAAGATTGGGTAGCGGGGGGCGATGAGCAGTTCTTC.

This clonotype was observed a single time. The chain has TRBV6-5 and TRBJ2-7; D is tentatively TRBD1 or TRBD2 (5 bases each). Germline CDR1 and CDR2: MNHEY and SVGAGI. V dropped 0 bases and J dropped 3 bases, with 12 bases sitting between them. The CDR3 runs to 15 residues. In DNA, the CDR3 is TGTGCCAGCAGTTACTCTACCGGGGCCGACTACGAGCAGTACTTC. This encodes CASSYSTGADYEQYF.

The V call is TRBV4-3, the J call TRBJ2-1; TRBD2 matches at 9 bases. V lost 0 bases to trimming and J lost 7 bases; unmatched junction nucleotides: 10. Germline V CDR1 and CDR2: LGHNA, YSLEER. The CDR3 sequence is 17 residues long. The CDR3 loop reads CASSQDNSGGMGNEQFF. Here the CDR3 DNA reads TGCGCCAGCAGCCAAGATAATAGCGGGGGAATGGGGAATGAGCAGTTCTTC.

The chain combines TRBV12-3 or TRBV12-4 with TRBJ1-5; D is possibly TRBD1 (6 bases). The CDR3 covers 15 residues. V shed 3 bases and J shed 3 bases, with 12 bases lying between them. For the CDR3, the DNA is TGTGCCAGCAGTTTGCGTGGACAGAACAATCAGCCCCAGCATTTT. Amino acids: CASSLRGQNNQPQHF.

The chain has TRBV7-9 and TRBJ2-3; either TRBD1 or TRBD2 may supply D (5 bases each). Germline CDR1 reads SEHNR; CDR2 reads FQNEAQ (reference sequence). V was clipped by 4 bases and J by 2 bases, with 13 bases between them. The CDR3 is 15 residues long. In nucleotides, the CDR3 is TGTGCCAGCAGCTCATCGGGACCTAACACAGATACGCAGTATTTT. This translates into CASSSSGPNTDTQYF.

This clonotype was found a few times. The V gene is TRBV9, the J gene TRBJ2-1, with D possibly being TRBD1 or TRBD2 (5 bases each). CDR3 length equals 14 residues. Trimming left V 0 bases short and J 4 bases short, with 8 bases between. Per germline, CDR1 SGDLS and CDR2 YYNGEE. The CDR3 is CASSVDGGYNEQFF. The CDR3 DNA follows: TGTGCCAGCAGCGTAGATGGGGGATACAATGAGCAGTTCTTC.

The chain employs TRBV20-1 and TRBJ1-2; TRBD1 agrees at 11 bases. Unmatched junction bases numbered 7, after V lost 6 bases and J lost 7 bases. The CDR3 spans 13 residues. Germline CDR1 and CDR2: DFQATT and SNEGSKA (reference sequence). This CDR3 reads CSASDRGLSGYTF. The CDR3 DNA reads TGCAGTGCCTCGGACAGGGGGCTTAGTGGCTACACCTTC.

This clonotype showed up just a few times. The chain is built from TRBV5-1 and TRBJ2-1; TRBD2 aligns across 9 bases. With 4 bases clipped from V and 2 bases from J, the junction kept 7 bases outside the gene matches. The germline V gene has CDR1 SGHRS and CDR2 YFSETQ. The CDR3 length is 16 residues. In nucleotides, the CDR3 is TGCGCCAGCAGCATCTTAGCGGGGGAGGCCTACAATGAGCAGTTCTTC. Its protein product is CASSILAGEAYNEQFF.

This sequence joins TRBV9 and TRBJ2-7, with 10 bases identical to TRBD2. Trimming cost V 4 bases and J 5 bases; bases outside gene matches: 9. The CDR3 length is 15 residues. The germline CDR1 and CDR2 sequences are SGDLS and YYNGEE. CDR3 protein: CASSSSGTSDHEQYF. For the CDR3, the DNA is TGTGCCAGCAGCAGCTCCGGGACTAGCGATCACGAGCAGTACTTC.